Below are 3 T cell receptor beta chains sequenced from a single sample in a study of blood T cells in healthy people across ages. It was with a sample-barcoded 5' primer and a J-beta primer mix that a second PCR of roughly 7 to 12 cycles was run. A single record per CDR3 protein comes from TCRdb applying MiXCR to the 5' RACE reads. This table holds fewer than 900,000 distinct CDR3 sequences, roughly 49% found once. The sequenced material came from blood. The receptor set was obtained from a woman aged 60-75 years in good health.

J is TRBJ2-2 and V is TRBV12-5; 8 nucleotides align to TRBD2. V was pared by 6 bases and J by 6 bases, with 9 bases of the junction left unmatched. The length of the CDR3 is 15 residues. The V gene's germline CDR1 is LGHNT and CDR2 FRNRAP. CDR3 sequence (DNA): TGTGCTAGTGGCACCGGGACTAGTATGGCCGGGGAGCTGTTTTTT. It specifies CASGTGTSMAGELFF.

This clonotype turned up a few times. The chain recombines TRBV20-1 with TRBJ1-2, with D unclear. Trimming removed 0 bases from V and 8 bases from J, with 7 bases in between. The CDR3 has 11 amino acids. Germline V gene sequence: CDR1 DFQATT, CDR2 SNEGSKA (reference sequence). CDR3 residues: CSAREVEGYTF. CDR3 nucleotide sequence: TGCAGTGCTAGAGAAGTGGAGGGCTACACCTTC.

The chain is built from TRBV7-2 and TRBJ2-7; tentatively, D is TRBD1 (7 bases). The J call may be faulty, since TRBJ2-5 better matches the DNA end. The CDR3 sequence is 15 residues long. Looked up from germline, CDR1 is SGHTA and CDR2 is FQGNSA. The DNA of the CDR3 is TGTGCCAGCAGCGACAGACAGGGAGGAGAAGAGACCCAGTACTTC. Translation: CASSDRQGGEETQYF.